This T cell receptor (beta chain) originates from a study of T cell changes during pregnancy in multiple sclerosis. The data were produced by immunoSEQ multiplex PCR, yet TCRdb's version contains in-frame clones alone and is incomplete. The sample contains 90,000 or so clones, around 90% of which appear only once. The CDR3 is 11 amino acids. Germline values: CDR1 SGHRS, CDR2 YFSETQ. V lost 4 bases and J lost 9, with 8 bases in between. This TCR derives from a female donor with multiple sclerosis, enrolled in a pregnancy study. Sequenced here: peripheral blood, sampled in the first trimester of pregnancy. This chain links TRBV5-1 with TRBJ2-1; maybe TRBD2 (5 bases). For the CDR3, the DNA is TGCGCCAGCAGCACTAGAGGTGAGCAGTTCTTC. Protein: CASSTRGEQFF.